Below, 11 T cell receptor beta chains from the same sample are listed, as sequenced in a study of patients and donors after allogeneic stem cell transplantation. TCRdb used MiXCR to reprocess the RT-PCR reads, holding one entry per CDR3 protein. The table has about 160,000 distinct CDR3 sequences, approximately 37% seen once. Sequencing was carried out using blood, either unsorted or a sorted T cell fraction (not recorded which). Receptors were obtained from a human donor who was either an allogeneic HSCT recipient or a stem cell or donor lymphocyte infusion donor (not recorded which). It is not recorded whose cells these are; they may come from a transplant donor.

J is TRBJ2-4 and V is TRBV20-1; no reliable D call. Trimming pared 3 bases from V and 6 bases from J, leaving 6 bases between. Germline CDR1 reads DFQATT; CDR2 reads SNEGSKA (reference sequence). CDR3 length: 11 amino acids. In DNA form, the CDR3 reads TGCAGTGCTAGTATTAGAAACATTCAGTACTTC. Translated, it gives CSASIRNIQYF.

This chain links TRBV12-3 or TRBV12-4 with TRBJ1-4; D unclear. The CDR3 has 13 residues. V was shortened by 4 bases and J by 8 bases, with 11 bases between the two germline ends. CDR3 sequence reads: CASSWCRSEKLFF. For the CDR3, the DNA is TGTGCCAGCAGTTGGTGCAGATCCGAAAAACTGTTTTTT.

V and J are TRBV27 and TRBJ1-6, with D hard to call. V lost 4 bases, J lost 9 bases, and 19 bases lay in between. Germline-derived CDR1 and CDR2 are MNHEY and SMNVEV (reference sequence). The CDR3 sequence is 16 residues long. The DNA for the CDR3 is TGTGCCAGCAGTTCCACGACGGAAGCCTTTAGTTCACCCCTCCACTTT. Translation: CASSSTTEAFSSPLHF.

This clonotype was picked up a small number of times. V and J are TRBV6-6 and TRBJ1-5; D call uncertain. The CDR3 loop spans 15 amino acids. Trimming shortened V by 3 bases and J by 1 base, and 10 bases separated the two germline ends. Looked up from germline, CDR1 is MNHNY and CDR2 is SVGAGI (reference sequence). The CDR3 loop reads CASSYWRGSNQPQHF. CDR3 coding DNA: TGTGCCAGCAGTTATTGGCGGGGAAGCAATCAGCCCCAGCATTTT.

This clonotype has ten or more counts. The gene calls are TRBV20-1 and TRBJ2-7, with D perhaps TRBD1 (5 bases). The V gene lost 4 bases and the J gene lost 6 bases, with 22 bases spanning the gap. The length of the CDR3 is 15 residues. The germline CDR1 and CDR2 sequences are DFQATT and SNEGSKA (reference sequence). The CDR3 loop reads CSATLVEKGRLEQYF. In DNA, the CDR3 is TGCAGTGCTACCCTTGTTGAGAAGGGGCGGCTCGAGCAGTACTTC.

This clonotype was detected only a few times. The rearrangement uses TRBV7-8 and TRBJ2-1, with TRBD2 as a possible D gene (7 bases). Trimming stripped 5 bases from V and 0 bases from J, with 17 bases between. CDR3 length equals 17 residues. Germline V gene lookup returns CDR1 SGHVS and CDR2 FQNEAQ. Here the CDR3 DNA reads TGTGCCAGCAGCCCCAAATGGGGGGGGCCCTCCTACAATGAGCAGTTCTTC. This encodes CASSPKWGGPSYNEQFF.

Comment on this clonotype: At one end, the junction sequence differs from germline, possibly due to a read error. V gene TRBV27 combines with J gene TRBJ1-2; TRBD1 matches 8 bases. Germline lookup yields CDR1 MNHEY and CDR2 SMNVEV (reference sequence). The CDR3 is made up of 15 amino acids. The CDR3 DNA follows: TGTGCCAGCAGTATATCCGGACAGGGAGGCCATGGCTACACCTTC. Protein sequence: CASSISGQGGHGYTF.

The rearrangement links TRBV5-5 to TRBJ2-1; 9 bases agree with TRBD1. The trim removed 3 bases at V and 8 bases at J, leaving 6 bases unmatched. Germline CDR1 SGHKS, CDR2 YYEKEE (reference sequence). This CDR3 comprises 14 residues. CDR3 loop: CASSSTGGVDEQFF. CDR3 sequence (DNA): TGTGCCAGCAGCTCGACAGGGGGGGTCGATGAGCAGTTCTTC.

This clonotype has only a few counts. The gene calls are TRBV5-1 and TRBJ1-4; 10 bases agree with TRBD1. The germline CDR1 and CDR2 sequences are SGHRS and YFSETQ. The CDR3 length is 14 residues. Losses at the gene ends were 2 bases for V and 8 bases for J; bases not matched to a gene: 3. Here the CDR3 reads CASSFGQGEEKLFF. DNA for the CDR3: TGCGCCAGCAGCTTCGGACAGGGGGAGGAAAAACTGTTTTTT. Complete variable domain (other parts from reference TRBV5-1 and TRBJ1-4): KAGVTQTPRYLIKTRGQQVTLSCSPISGHRSVSWYQQTPGQGLQFLFEYFSETQRNKGNFPGRFSGRQFSNSRSEMNVSTLELGDSALYLCASSFGQGEEKLFFGSGTQLSVL.

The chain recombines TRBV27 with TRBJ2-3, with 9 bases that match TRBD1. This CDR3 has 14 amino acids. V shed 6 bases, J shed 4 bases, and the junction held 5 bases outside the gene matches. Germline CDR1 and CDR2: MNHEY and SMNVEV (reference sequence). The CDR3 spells CASRGTGRPDTQYF. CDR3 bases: TGTGCCAGCAGAGGGACAGGGCGCCCAGATACGCAGTATTTT.

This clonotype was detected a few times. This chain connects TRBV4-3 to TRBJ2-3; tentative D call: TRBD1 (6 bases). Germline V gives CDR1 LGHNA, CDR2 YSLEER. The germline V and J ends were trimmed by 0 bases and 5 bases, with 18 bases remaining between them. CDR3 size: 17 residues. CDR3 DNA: TGCGCCAGCAGCCAAGAAATTCCAGGGGACGAAGAAGATACGCAGTATTTT. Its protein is CASSQEIPGDEEDTQYF.